This TCR beta chain was recorded in a study of CXCR3-negative and CXCR3-positive naive CD8 T cells. Study overall: Sequencing brought in approximately 150 million TRB reads altogether, and each library got about 1.5 +/- 0.3 million.

Carrying UMI labels, the TRB cDNA libraries were prepared through 5' RACE. TCRdb derives one entry per CDR3 protein from the 5' RACE reads, leaving out DNA. In all, the sample yields some 130,000 distinct CDR3 sequences. General observations from the study: Researchers report that CXCR3-positive naive cells carry more hydrophobic TRB CDR3s than CXCR3-negative naive cells.

The germline CDR1 and CDR2 sequences are MDHEN and SYDVKM. The length of the CDR3 is 14 residues. About this clonotype: Its antigen is undetermined.

The sorter processed each CD8+ T cell subset in triplicate at some 330,000 cells apiece. CD45RO-CCR7+CD27+CD95- was the phenotype of naive CD8+ T cells. This clonotype was obtained from a human donor in good health. Some clones in this sample may be carry-over from other donors' samples. This chain connects TRBV28 to TRBJ2-1; TCRdb proposes TRBD2, but this gene call is untestable without DNA. The sequenced material came from naive CXCR3+ CD8+ T cells from blood. The sample's subset: CD45RO-CCR7+CD27+CD95- naive CD8+ T cells expressing CXCR3 (TNR3+). The CDR3 protein is CASSREGLTNEQFF.